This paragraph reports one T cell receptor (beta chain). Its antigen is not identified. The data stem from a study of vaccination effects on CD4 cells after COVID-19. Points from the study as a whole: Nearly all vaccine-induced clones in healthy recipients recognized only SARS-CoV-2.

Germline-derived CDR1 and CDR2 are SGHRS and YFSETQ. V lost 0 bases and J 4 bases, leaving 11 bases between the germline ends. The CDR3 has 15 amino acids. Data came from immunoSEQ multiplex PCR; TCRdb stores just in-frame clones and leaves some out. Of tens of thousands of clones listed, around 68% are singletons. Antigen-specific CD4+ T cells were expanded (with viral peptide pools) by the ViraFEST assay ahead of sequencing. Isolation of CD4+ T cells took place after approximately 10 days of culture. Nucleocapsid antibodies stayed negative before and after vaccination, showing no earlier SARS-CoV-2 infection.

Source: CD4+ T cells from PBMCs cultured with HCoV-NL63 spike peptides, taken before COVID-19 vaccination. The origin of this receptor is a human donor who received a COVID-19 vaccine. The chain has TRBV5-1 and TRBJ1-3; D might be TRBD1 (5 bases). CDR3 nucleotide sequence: TGCGCCAGCAGCTTGGGCGGCGGACACGGAAACACCATATATTTT. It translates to CASSLGGGHGNTIYF.